Sequencing of this T cell receptor beta chain was carried out in a study of blood T cell repertoires in COVID-19. Across the whole study: COVID-19 samples from acute and convalescent phases originated in the United States, Italy and Spain. The analysed material was cDNA or gDNA that came from T cells, B-cell-depleted T cells, or PBMCs.

Sequencing was performed with immunoSEQ multiplex PCR; in TCRdb, only in-frame clones are kept and a portion is missing. The repertoire has 200,000 to 250,000 clones, about nine tenths of them found once; the top ten carry approximately 2%. Residents of about two dozen US areas, aged roughly 18 to 89 years, made up the participants. Researchers sorted participants into cohorts using their self-reported clinical history. This clone was recorded only once. Sequencing was carried out using PBMCs or T cells enriched from blood (not recorded which). The receptor was derived from a woman aged 18-35 years who had recovered from COVID-19.

The CDR3 reads CAAAIVHRDDYGYTF. The CDR3 DNA follows: TGTGCCGCTGCTATAGTCCACAGGGATGACTATGGCTACACCTTC. The chain is built from TRBV6-5 and TRBJ1-2, with D possibly TRBD1 on 6 matching bases. Germline V gene lookup returns CDR1 MNHEY and CDR2 SVGAGI. The CDR3 consists of 15 residues. V was clipped by 11 bases and J by 3 bases, with 22 bases between them.